This entry lists 4 T cell receptor beta chains sequenced from one sample in a study of CD8+CD57+ T cells in acquired aplastic anemia. Both TCR beta VDJ combination and CDR3 sequence profiling were carried out. Genomic DNA was the template for this profiling. A single record per CDR3 protein comes from TCRdb applying MiXCR to the reads. The data show hundreds of thousands of distinct CDR3 sequences, just under 70% seen once. Sequenced: sorted CD4+, CD8+, or CD8+CD57+ T cells (not recorded which) from PBMCs. The receptors shown here come from a human donor in good health, serving as a control.

V and J are TRBV11-3 and TRBJ2-3, with D possibly matching TRBD2 (9 bases). Trimming left V 5 bases short and J 5 bases short, with 17 bases between. The CDR3 has 15 amino acids. The germline CDR1 and CDR2 sequences are SGHNT and YENEEA. CDR3 coding DNA: TGTGCCAGCAGCCCTAGCGGGACAGGAGGAGATACGCAGTATTTT. It is translated as CASSPSGTGGDTQYF.

This clonotype was observed a few times. The chain employs TRBV4-3 and TRBJ1-6; the D gene is possibly TRBD1 (5 bases). CDR1 and CDR2 from the germline V gene are LGHNA and YSLEER. Trimming pared 0 bases from V and 7 bases from J, leaving 10 bases between. This CDR3 spans 15 amino acids. The CDR3 loop is CASSQDRQGNSPLHF. CDR3 bases: TGCGCCAGCAGCCAAGATAGGCAGGGAAATTCACCCCTCCACTTT.

This clonotype was found many times. The chain carries TRBV4-1 and TRBJ2-2; 12 nucleotides line up with TRBD2. Unmatched junction bases numbered 14, after V lost 4 bases and J lost 5 bases. Germline CDR1 MGHRA, CDR2 YSYEKL. The CDR3 totals 19 residues. CDR3 amino acids: CASSRAARLAGAGTGELFF. Here the CDR3 DNA reads TGCGCCAGCAGCCGCGCCGCACGACTAGCGGGGGCGGGGACCGGGGAGCTGTTTTTT.

Regarding this clonotype: Since no conserved phenylalanine or tryptophan closes the CDR3, a read error is the likely cause. The DNA is left out, because the CDR3 cannot be placed on it with certainty; the CDR3 is given as TCRdb lists it. CDR3: CASSPDERSPPHV. This chain links TRBV7-3 with TRBJ1-6. Ends included, the CDR3 has 13 residues. CDR1 is SGHTA and CDR2 is FQGTGA in the germline V gene.